This passage covers 2 T cell receptor beta chains from one sample sequenced in a study of T cells in women clearing cervical HPV infection (dated by TCRdb to 2016 to 2018). Libraries were made using the immunoSEQ multiplex PCR assay. TCRdb retrieved this table from immuneACCESS and kept in-frame rearrangements only. Not all clones are present; in checked studies, unresolved V genes account for under half, and no reason is known for the remainder. The table held for this sample gives around 16,000 clones. Of the sample, under 12% falls within the top ten clones. The sample comprised blood buffy coat. These receptor sequences come from a woman between 18 and 75 years old with a cervical HPV16 infection that either progressed to CIN3+ or cleared (not recorded which).

Turning to this clone: The CDR3 end lies 3 residues beyond the end of the read and is filled in from the germline J gene. The chain uses TRBV5-6 and TRBJ2-2; TRBD2 is a possible D gene (6 bases). CDR3 size: 15 residues. Germline lookup yields CDR1 SGHDT and CDR2 YYEEEE. The CDR3 loop reads CASSLRTLGGEKLFF. CDR3 bases read: TGTGCCAGCAGCTTGCGGACTTTGGGGGGTGAAAAG.

Concerning this clone itself: The CDR3 end lies 3 residues beyond the end of the read and is filled in from the germline J gene. Other DNA sequences in the sample encode the same CDR3. The chain joins TRBV7-3 to TRBJ1-2, with D possibly matching TRBD1 (5 bases). CDR3 size: 14 residues. Trimming stripped 5 bases from V and 4 bases from J, with 14 bases between. CDR1 and CDR2 (germline): SGHTA, FQGTGA. CDR3 DNA, as far as it was read: TGTGCCAGCAGCCGGGCTGGGGGGGGCTATGGC. Translated: CASSRAGGGYG. The CDR3, in full, reads CASSRAGGGYGYTF. Combining the CDR3 with reference TRBV7-3 and TRBJ1-2 gives the whole variable domain GAGVSQTPSNKVTEKGKYVELRCDPISGHTALYWYRQSLGQGPEFLIYFQGTGAADDSGLPNDRFFAVRPEGSVSTLKIQRTERGDSAVYLCASSRAGGGYGYTFGSGTRLTVV.